The 19 T cell receptor beta chains in this list originate from one sample, sequenced in a study of long-term antiretroviral therapy in people with HIV. The immunoSEQ assay was v3.0, run at survey level. The method was immunoSEQ multiplex PCR; TCRdb's version includes in-frame clones alone and lacks a portion of them. The table includes tens of thousands of clones, 87% detected once. Sequenced material: unsorted PBMCs, taken 1.1 years after starting antiretroviral therapy. These receptors were obtained from a man between 18 and 35 years old with HIV.

The V gene is TRBV7-2, the J gene TRBJ1-6; D unresolved. CDR1 and CDR2 from the germline V gene are SGHTA and FQGNSA. Trimming shortened V by 7 bases and J by 9 bases, and 16 bases separated the two germline ends. The CDR3 has 14 residues. CDR3 in DNA: TGTGCCAGCACCTATAGCAGAGGTGGTTCACCCCTCCACTTT. This translates into CASTYSRGGSPLHF.

The chain recombines TRBV28 with TRBJ2-7, with D possibly matching TRBD2 (6 bases). CDR1 and CDR2 (germline): MDHEN, SYDVKM. This CDR3 region has 14 residues. The V and J ends lost 5 bases and 0 bases respectively, with 11 bases between them. CDR3 protein: CASSGDGSSYEQYF. Written as DNA, the CDR3 is TGTGCCAGCAGTGGAGACGGGAGCTCCTACGAGCAGTACTTC.

V usage is TRBV18 and J usage is TRBJ2-3; 7 nucleotides align to TRBD1. This CDR3 contains 16 residues. V shed 3 bases, J shed 3 bases, and the junction held 9 bases outside the gene matches. Germline V gene sequence: CDR1 KGHSH, CDR2 LQKENI. The CDR3 reads CASSPKDRMGTDTQYF. The CDR3 DNA follows: TGTGCCAGCTCACCTAAGGACAGGATGGGAACAGATACGCAGTATTTT.

This rearrangement joins TRBV27 to TRBJ1-2; D gene uncertain. The V end was cut by 8 bases, the J end by 7 bases, with 14 bases between. The CDR3 has 12 amino acids. Germline-derived CDR1 and CDR2 are MNHEY and SMNVEV (reference sequence). CDR3: CASSQMGGGYTF. CDR3 DNA: TGTGCCAGCTCACAGATGGGTGGTGGCTACACCTTC.

In this sample, this clone turned up once. The chain joins TRBV6-1 to TRBJ1-3; D perhaps matches TRBD1 (5 bases). This CDR3 contains 15 residues. Germline CDR1 reads MNHNS; CDR2 reads SASEGT. V was clipped by 5 bases and J by 3 bases, with 14 bases between them. CDR3 bases: TGTGCCAGCAGTACCACTGAGGGGTATGGAAACACCATATATTTT. Translated, it gives CASSTTEGYGNTIYF.

As DNA, the CDR3 is TGCGCCAGCAGCCCGGGACTAGCGGGGCCGGAAGAGACCCAGTACTTC. Translation: CASSPGLAGPEETQYF. The rearrangement links TRBV5-1 to TRBJ2-5, with TRBD2 matching 13 bases. This CDR3 comprises 16 residues. Germline CDR1 is SGHRS and CDR2 is YFSETQ. With V trimmed by 4 bases and J by 3 bases, 6 bases remained unmatched.

V usage is TRBV25-1 and J usage is TRBJ2-7; D is unclear. The CDR3 spans 13 residues. CDR1 and CDR2 (germline): MGHDK, SYGVNS. With 6 bases removed from V and 0 bases from J, the gap between germline ends came to 9 bases. CDR3 nucleotides: TGTGCCAGCAGCCTTGGGTCCTCCTACGAGCAGTACTTC. It codes for CASSLGSSYEQYF.

This rearrangement joins TRBV28 to TRBJ1-1; D unresolved. Germline CDR1 MDHEN, CDR2 SYDVKM. CDR3 length equals 12 residues. The V end lost 5 bases, the J end lost 4 bases, and 8 bases lay between the germline ends. The CDR3 is CASSLHGTEAFF. The DNA of the CDR3 is TGTGCCAGCAGTCTCCATGGCACTGAAGCTTTCTTT.

This clone is a singleton in its sample. V gene TRBV28 combines with J gene TRBJ1-1, with 10 bases identical to TRBD1. Germline loops: CDR1 MDHEN, CDR2 SYDVKM. J lost 5 bases, V lost 9 bases, and 9 bases had no gene match. The CDR3 has 14 amino acids. CDR3 loop: CASIDRGRGTEAFF. For the CDR3, the DNA is TGTGCCAGTATAGACAGGGGGCGGGGGACTGAAGCTTTCTTT. The full variable domain, completed using reference TRBV28 and TRBJ1-1, is DVKVTQSSRYLVKRTGEKVFLECVQDMDHENMFWYRQDPGLGLRLIYFSYDVKMKEKGDIPEGYSVSREKKERFSLILESASTNQTSMYLCASIDRGRGTEAFFGQGTRLTVV.

The V call is TRBV18, the J call TRBJ1-3, with 9 bases lining up with TRBD1. After removal of 3 bases from V and 3 bases from J, the junction contained 3 bases not matched to a gene. This CDR3 contains 15 residues. Germline lookup yields CDR1 KGHSH and CDR2 LQKENI. CDR3 nucleotide sequence: TGTGCCAGCTCACCGGGACAGGGAGATGGAAACACCATATATTTT. Residues: CASSPGQGDGNTIYF. The variable domain in full, completed from reference TRBV18 and TRBJ1-3, reads NAGVMQNPRHLVRRRGQEARLRCSPMKGHSHVYWYRQLPEEGLKFMVYLQKENIIDESGMPKERFSAEFPKEGPSILRIQQVVRGDSAAYFCASSPGQGDGNTIYFGEGSWLTVV.

The rearrangement joins TRBV6-6 to TRBJ2-2; 11 bases are a match to TRBD1. The CDR3 has 15 amino acids. The V gene's germline CDR1 is MNHNY and CDR2 SVGAGI (reference sequence). V dropped 5 bases and J dropped 6; count of bases not matched to a gene: 5. CDR3 protein: CASSTGQGVSGELFF. The DNA for the CDR3 is TGTGCCAGCAGTACGGGACAGGGGGTCTCCGGGGAGCTGTTTTTT.

The chain couples TRBV11-2 to TRBJ2-2; D uncertain. From germline, CDR1 is SGHAT and CDR2 FQNNGV. The CDR3 consists of 15 residues. V shed 6 bases and J shed 1 base, with 12 bases lying between them. The CDR3 protein is CASSPFAGNTGELFF. Written as DNA, the CDR3 is TGTGCCAGCAGTCCTTTTGCAGGGAACACCGGGGAGCTGTTTTTT.

The chain is built from TRBV19 and TRBJ2-5; D unclear. The CDR3 runs 15 residues. Germline assignment: CDR1 LNHDA and CDR2 SQIVND (reference sequence). V was shortened by 7 bases and J by 4 bases, with 19 bases between the two germline ends. The CDR3 loop is CASTYTFGLGETQYF. The CDR3 DNA reads as TGTGCCAGTACCTATACTTTCGGCCTAGGAGAGACCCAGTACTTC.

The rearrangement joins TRBV5-1 to TRBJ2-1; 15 nucleotides align to TRBD2. The germline V gene encodes CDR1 SGHRS and CDR2 YFSETQ. The CDR3 is 16 amino acids. V was pared by 2 bases and J by 9 bases, with 6 bases of the junction left unmatched. CDR3 protein: CASSLGLAGGLGEQFF. The DNA for the CDR3 is TGCGCCAGCAGCTTAGGACTAGCGGGGGGGCTAGGTGAGCAGTTCTTC. The full variable domain, its missing parts supplied by reference TRBV5-1 and TRBJ2-1, is KAGVTQTPRYLIKTRGQQVTLSCSPISGHRSVSWYQQTPGQGLQFLFEYFSETQRNKGNFPGRFSGRQFSNSRSEMNVSTLELGDSALYLCASSLGLAGGLGEQFFGPGTRLTVL.

This sequence joins TRBV7-9 and TRBJ2-1; 11 bases match TRBD2. J gave up 4 bases and V 5 bases, and 4 bases lay outside the gene matches. Germline CDR1 reads SEHNR; CDR2 reads FQNEAQ (reference sequence). This CDR3 is built from 15 residues. Here the CDR3 DNA reads TGTGCCAGCAGCCCGGGACTAGCGGAGTACAATGAGCAGTTCTTC. It specifies CASSPGLAEYNEQFF.

This rearrangement joins TRBV11-2 to TRBJ2-2, with D possibly being TRBD1 (6 bases). Germline V CDR1 and CDR2: SGHAT, FQNNGV. Trimming removed 5 bases from V and 6 bases from J, with 16 bases in between. There are 15 residues in the CDR3. The CDR3 protein is CASSHVQGLAGELFF. As DNA, the CDR3 is TGTGCCAGCAGCCACGTACAGGGTTTAGCCGGGGAGCTGTTTTTT.

The chain couples TRBV7-9 to TRBJ2-4; D gene ambiguous. The germline V gene encodes CDR1 SEHNR and CDR2 FQNEAQ (reference sequence). This CDR3 is built from 17 residues. V dropped 1 base and J dropped 2 bases, with 15 bases sitting between them. CDR3 in DNA: TGTGCCAGCAGCTTAGTCGCCGGAACGCGAACCAAAAACATTCAGTACTTC. Amino acid sequence: CASSLVAGTRTKNIQYF.

This sequence joins TRBV27 and TRBJ2-7; D assignment may be TRBD1 or TRBD2 (6 bases each). There are 14 residues in the CDR3. Germline lookup yields CDR1 MNHEY and CDR2 SMNVEV (reference sequence). V was cut by 8 bases and J by 7 bases, with 21 bases left in between. In nucleotides, the CDR3 is TGTGCCAGCGGTTCCATTGGGGGGCTGGGGGAGCAGTACTTC. It translates to CASGSIGGLGEQYF.

The gene calls are TRBV30 and TRBJ1-5, with D uncertain. V lost 3 bases and J 7 bases, leaving 13 bases between the germline ends. CDR3 length equals 13 residues. Per germline, CDR1 GTSNPN and CDR2 SVGIG (reference sequence). The DNA for the CDR3 is TGTGCCTGGAGCCTCGCGGCACAACAGCCCCAGCATTTT. Translating it yields CAWSLAAQQPQHF.